A selection of T cell receptor beta chains follows, all from one sample in a study of cytomegalovirus exposure and HLA in healthy donors. Profiling relied on immunoSEQ multiplex PCR, and the TCRdb table lists in-frame clones only, not all of them. The table lists 160,000 or so clones, 75% to 85% of them singletons, with roughly 4.4% in the top ten. Sequenced: PBMCs. These receptors were obtained from a young man in good health and CMV-seronegative. CDR3s include the opening cysteine and the closing phenylalanine or tryptophan. A D gene is named only where the DNA matches it firmly. Size tells how often a clone was seen (once, few, many) or the class of an expanded clone, and some rows leave it out.

D gene,clone size,J gene,V gene,CDR3 DNA,CDR3 protein
-,-,TRBJ1-5,TRBV7-9,TGTGCCAGCAGCTTAGTCGGGACACATAGCAATCAGCCCCAGCATTTT,CASSLVGTHSNQPQHF
-,once,TRBJ1-1,TRBV30,TGTGCCTGGATCGGAGTCCGGGGCACTGAAGCTTTCTTT,CAWIGVRGTEAFF
-,-,TRBJ1-5,TRBV12-2,TGTGCAAGTCGCTTCTGGACAGGGGCTAAAACTAGCAATCAGCCCCAGCATTTT,CASRFWTGAKTSNQPQHF
TRBD1,-,TRBJ1-2,TRBV5-1,TGCGCCAGCAGCTTGGAACAGGGGGGGGGCTATGGCTACACCTTC,CASSLEQGGGYGYTF
-,-,TRBJ2-5,TRBV14,TGTGCCAGCAGCCACCAGGGTTTCGGGACCCAGTACTTC,CASSHQGFGTQYF
-,-,TRBJ1-5,TRBV7-9,TGTTCCAGCAGCTTAGCTCAGAAAAATCAGCCCCAGCATTTT,CSSSLAQKNQPQHF
-,-,TRBJ2-7,TRBV6-5,TGTGCCAGCAGTTACGCGGGACAGATCTACGAGCAGTACTTC,CASSYAGQIYEQYF
-,few,TRBJ1-2,TRBV30,TGTGCCTGGAGAGGAGGGTTTAACTATGGCTACACCTTC,CAWRGGFNYGYTF
TRBD1,-,TRBJ1-5,TRBV7-8,TGTGCCAGCAGCTTTCGACCGGGACAGACTATTAATAGCAATCAGCCCCAGCATTTT,CASSFRPGQTINSNQPQHF
TRBD2,-,TRBJ2-3,TRBV10-2,TGCGCCAGCAGTGAGCCCACACTAGCGGCTAGCACAGATACGCAGTATTTT,CASSEPTLAASTDTQYF
-,-,TRBJ1-1,TRBV11-1,TGTGCCAGCAGCCCCGGGGGGGCTGTGAACACTGAAGCTTTCTTT,CASSPGGAVNTEAFF
TRBD1,-,TRBJ1-4,TRBV18,TGTGCCAGCTCACCACAGGGACAGGGTAATGAAAAACTGTTTTTT,CASSPQGQGNEKLFF
TRBD1,-,TRBJ2-1,TRBV28,TGTGCCAGCAGTGCAACCGGGACAGCTTACAATGAGCAGTTCTTC,CASSATGTAYNEQFF
TRBD1,few,TRBJ1-1,TRBV28,TGTGCCAGCAGCCCACTCCGGACAGGGCGGTGGGCTTTCTTT,CASSPLRTGRWAFF
-,-,TRBJ1-5,TRBV7-8,TGTGCCAGCAGCTTAGCGCTAGGAGGGGCCAGTCAGCCCCAGCATTTT,CASSLALGGASQPQHF
-,-,TRBJ2-5,TRBV7-9,TGTGCCAGCAGCTCATGGACAAGGCAAGAGACCCAGTACTTC,CASSSWTRQETQYF
-,-,TRBJ2-2,TRBV7-2,TGTGCCAGCAGCCGAAACAGGGCAGGGTTAACCGGGGAGCTGTTTTTT,CASSRNRAGLTGELFF
-,-,TRBJ1-1,TRBV7-9,TGTGCCAGCAGCTTTCCCAGGAAGAACACTGAAGCTTTCTTT,CASSFPRKNTEAFF
-,-,TRBJ2-2,TRBV9,TGTGCCAGCAGCGTAGGAGTGACCGGGGAGCTGTTTTTT,CASSVGVTGELFF
TRBD2,-,TRBJ2-7,TRBV30,TGTGCCTGCTTAAAGGGCGGGGGAAGGCACTACCAGCAGTACTTC,CACLKGGGRHYQQYF
-,-,TRBJ2-1,TRBV20-1,TGCAGTGCTGTGAGGACTGGTGAGCAGTTCTTC,CSAVRTGEQFF
TRBD1,few,TRBJ1-2,TRBV9,TGTGCCAGCAGCGTAGCCCCGGACAGGTCTCTCTATGGCTACACCTTC,CASSVAPDRSLYGYTF
-,-,TRBJ2-3,TRBV9,TGTGCCAGCAGCGACGCCCCGGGGAGGCCAGATACGCAGTATTTT,CASSDAPGRPDTQYF
-,-,TRBJ2-1,TRBV7-9,TGTGCCAGCAGCTTAGATCGGGTGGAGCAGTTCTTC,CASSLDRVEQFF
-,-,TRBJ2-1,TRBV27,TGTGCCAGCAGTTTAGGGACTTTACCGTACAATGAGCAGTTCTTC,CASSLGTLPYNEQFF
-,once,TRBJ2-1,TRBV9,TGTGCCAGCACCACCGGGAAAACCTCCTACAATGAGCAGTTCTTC,CASTTGKTSYNEQFF
-,once,TRBJ1-5,TRBV9,TGTGCCAGCAGCCACGGGGTCGGTCAGGGGTGGGAGCCCCAGCATTTT,CASSHGVGQGWEPQHF
-,-,TRBJ1-6,TRBV6-5,TGTGCCATCAGTCCAGGTCACCATAATTCACCCCTCCACTTT,CAISPGHHNSPLHF
TRBD1,-,TRBJ1-2,TRBV27,TGTGCCAGCAGGGGGACAGGGGGCGGCTATGGCTACACCTTC,CASRGTGGGYGYTF
TRBD2,-,TRBJ2-2,TRBV27,TGTGCCAGCAGTTTAATCGGGAGGACGAACACCGGGGAGCTGTTTTTT,CASSLIGRTNTGELFF
-,-,TRBJ1-5,TRBV19,TGTGCCAGTAGTATTTCAAGGGGGGGGAATCAGCCCCAGCATTTT,CASSISRGGNQPQHF
-,-,TRBJ1-1,TRBV5-4,TGTGCCAGCAGCTTGCGGAACACTGAAGCTTTCTTT,CASSLRNTEAFF
-,few,TRBJ2-1,TRBV19,TGTGCCAGTAGCCAATTTTCCCATGAGCAGTTCTTC,CASSQFSHEQFF
TRBD1,-,TRBJ1-1,TRBV7-3,TGTGCCAGCAGCACCGGACAGGGCGGGGTGGCTTTCTTT,CASSTGQGGVAFF
-,-,TRBJ1-4,TRBV9,TGTGCCAGCAGCGTAGCTACCGATAGTAATGAAAAACTGTTTTTT,CASSVATDSNEKLFF